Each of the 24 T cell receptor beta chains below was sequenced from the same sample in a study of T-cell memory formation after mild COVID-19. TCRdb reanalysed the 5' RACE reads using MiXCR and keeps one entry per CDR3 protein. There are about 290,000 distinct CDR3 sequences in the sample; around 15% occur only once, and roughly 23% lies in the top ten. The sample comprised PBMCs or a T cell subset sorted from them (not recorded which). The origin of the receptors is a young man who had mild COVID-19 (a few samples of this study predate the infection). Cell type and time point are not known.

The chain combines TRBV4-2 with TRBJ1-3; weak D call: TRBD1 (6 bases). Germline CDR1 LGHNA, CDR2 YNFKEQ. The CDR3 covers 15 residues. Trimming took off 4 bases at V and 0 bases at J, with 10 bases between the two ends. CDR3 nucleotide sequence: TGTGCCAGCAGCCCCCTGGACAGCTCTGGAAACACCATATATTTT. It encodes CASSPLDSSGNTIYF.

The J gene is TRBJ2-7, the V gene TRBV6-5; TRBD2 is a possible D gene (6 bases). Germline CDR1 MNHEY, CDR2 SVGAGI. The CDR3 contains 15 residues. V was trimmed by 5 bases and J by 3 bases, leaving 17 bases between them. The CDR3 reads CASSHALRGVYEQYF. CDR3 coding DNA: TGTGCCAGCAGTCACGCCCTTCGCGGGGTCTACGAGCAGTACTTC.

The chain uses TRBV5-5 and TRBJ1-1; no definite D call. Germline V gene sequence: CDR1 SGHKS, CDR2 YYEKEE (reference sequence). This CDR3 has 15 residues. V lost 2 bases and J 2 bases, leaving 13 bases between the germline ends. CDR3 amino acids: CASSFSLWLNTEAFF. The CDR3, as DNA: TGTGCCAGCAGCTTCTCCCTATGGCTTAACACTGAAGCTTTCTTT.

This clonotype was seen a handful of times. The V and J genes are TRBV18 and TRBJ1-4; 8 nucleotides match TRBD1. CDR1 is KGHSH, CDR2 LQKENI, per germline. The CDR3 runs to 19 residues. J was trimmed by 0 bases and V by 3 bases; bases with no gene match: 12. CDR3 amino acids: CASSPGTGRKAATNEKLFF. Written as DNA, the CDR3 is TGTGCCAGCTCACCGGGGACAGGCCGTAAAGCTGCAACTAATGAAAAACTGTTTTTT. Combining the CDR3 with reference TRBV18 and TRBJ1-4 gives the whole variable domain NAGVMQNPRHLVRRRGQEARLRCSPMKGHSHVYWYRQLPEEGLKFMVYLQKENIIDESGMPKERFSAEFPKEGPSILRIQQVVRGDSAAYFCASSPGTGRKAATNEKLFFGSGTQLSVL.

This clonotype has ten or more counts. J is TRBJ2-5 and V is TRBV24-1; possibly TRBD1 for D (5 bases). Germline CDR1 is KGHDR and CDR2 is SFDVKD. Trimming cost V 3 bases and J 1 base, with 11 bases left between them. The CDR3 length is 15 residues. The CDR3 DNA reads TGTGCCACCAGTGATGACACCAGGGTCCAAGAGACCCAGTACTTC. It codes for CATSDDTRVQETQYF.

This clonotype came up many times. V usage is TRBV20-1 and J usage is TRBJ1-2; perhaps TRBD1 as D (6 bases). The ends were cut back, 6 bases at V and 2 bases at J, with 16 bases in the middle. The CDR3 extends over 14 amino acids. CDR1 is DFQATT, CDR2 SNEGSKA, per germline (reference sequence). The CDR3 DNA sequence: TGCAGTGCCCGGGAGGGGGGTCGAAACTATGGCTACACCTTC. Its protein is CSAREGGRNYGYTF.

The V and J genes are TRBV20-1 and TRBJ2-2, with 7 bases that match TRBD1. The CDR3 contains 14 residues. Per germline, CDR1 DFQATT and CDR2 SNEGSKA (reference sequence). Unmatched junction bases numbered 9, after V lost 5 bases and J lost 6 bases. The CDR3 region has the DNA TGCAGTGCTCCAAGACAGGGTGTGGCCGGGGAGCTGTTTTTT. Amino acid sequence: CSAPRQGVAGELFF.

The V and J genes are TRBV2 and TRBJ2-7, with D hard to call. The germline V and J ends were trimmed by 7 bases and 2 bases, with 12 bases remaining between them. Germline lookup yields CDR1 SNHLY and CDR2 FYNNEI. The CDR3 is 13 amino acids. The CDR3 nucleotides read TGTGCCAGCAATTGGGGTTCAACCTACGAGCAGTACTTC. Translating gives CASNWGSTYEQYF.

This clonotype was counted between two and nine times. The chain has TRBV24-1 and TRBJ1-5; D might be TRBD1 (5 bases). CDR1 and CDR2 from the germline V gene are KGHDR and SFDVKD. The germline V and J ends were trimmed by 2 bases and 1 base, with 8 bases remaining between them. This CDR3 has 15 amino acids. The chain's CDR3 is CATSDSGGSNQPQHF. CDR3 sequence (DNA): TGTGCCACCAGTGATTCGGGGGGAAGCAATCAGCCCCAGCATTTT.

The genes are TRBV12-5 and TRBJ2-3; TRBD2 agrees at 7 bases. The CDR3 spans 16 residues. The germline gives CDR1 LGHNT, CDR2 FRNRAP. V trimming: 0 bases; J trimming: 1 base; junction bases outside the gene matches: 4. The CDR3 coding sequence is TGTGCTAGTGGTTTGGTAAGCCTAGCGGGCACAGATACGCAGTATTTT. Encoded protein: CASGLVSLAGTDTQYF. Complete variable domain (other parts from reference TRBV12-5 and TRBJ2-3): DARVTQTPRHKVTEMGQEVTMRCQPILGHNTVFWYRQTMMQGLELLAYFRNRAPLDDSGMPKDRFSAEMPDATLATLKIQPSEPRDSAVYFCASGLVSLAGTDTQYFGPGTRLTVL.

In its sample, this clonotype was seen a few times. CDR3 region: CASSPPGQGLLGAFF. CDR3 in DNA: TGTGCCAGCAGCCCCCCGGGACAGGGGCTCCTTGGGGCTTTCTTT. The chain carries TRBV4-2 and TRBJ1-1, with 10 bases identical to TRBD1. The germline gives CDR1 LGHNA, CDR2 YNFKEQ. The junction had 13 bases not matched to a gene; V was cut back by 4 bases and J by 11 bases. This CDR3 region has 15 residues.

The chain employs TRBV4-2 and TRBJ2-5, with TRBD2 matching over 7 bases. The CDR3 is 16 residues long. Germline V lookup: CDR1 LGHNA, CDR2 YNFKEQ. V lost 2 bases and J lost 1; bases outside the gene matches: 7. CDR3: CASSQLGGGTQETQYF. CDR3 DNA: TGTGCCAGCAGCCAATTGGGCGGGGGAACCCAAGAGACCCAGTACTTC.

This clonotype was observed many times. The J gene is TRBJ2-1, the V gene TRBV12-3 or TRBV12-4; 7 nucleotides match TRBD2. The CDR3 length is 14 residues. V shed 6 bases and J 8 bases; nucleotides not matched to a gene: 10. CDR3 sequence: CASSPGGSRDEQFF. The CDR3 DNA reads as TGTGCCAGCAGCCCTGGCGGGAGTCGCGATGAGCAGTTCTTC.

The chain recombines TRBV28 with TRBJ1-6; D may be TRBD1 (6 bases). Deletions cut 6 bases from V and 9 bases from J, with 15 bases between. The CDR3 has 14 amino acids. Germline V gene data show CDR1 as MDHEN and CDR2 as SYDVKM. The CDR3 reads CASSIFGTTSPLHF. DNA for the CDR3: TGTGCCAGCAGCATCTTCGGGACAACTTCACCCCTCCACTTT.

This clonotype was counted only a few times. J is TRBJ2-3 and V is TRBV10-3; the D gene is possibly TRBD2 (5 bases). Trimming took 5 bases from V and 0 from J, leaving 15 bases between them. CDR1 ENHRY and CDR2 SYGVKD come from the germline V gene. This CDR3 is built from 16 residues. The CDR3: CAISPGLIPSTDTQYF. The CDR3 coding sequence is TGTGCCATCAGTCCTGGACTCATCCCTAGCACAGATACGCAGTATTTT.

CDR3 nucleotides: TGCAGTGCTTACCGGGACCAGAAGCAGTTCTTC. This sequence encodes CSAYRDQKQFF. The rearrangement joins TRBV20-1 to TRBJ2-1, with D perhaps matching TRBD1 or TRBD2 (5 bases each). CDR1 and CDR2 (germline): DFQATT, SNEGSKA (reference sequence). CDR3 length: 11 amino acids. V lost 5 bases to trimming and J lost 11 bases, with 13 bases between them.

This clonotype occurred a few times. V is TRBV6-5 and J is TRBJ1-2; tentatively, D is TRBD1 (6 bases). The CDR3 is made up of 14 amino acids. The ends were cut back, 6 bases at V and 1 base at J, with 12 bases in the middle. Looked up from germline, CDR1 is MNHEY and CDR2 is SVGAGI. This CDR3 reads CASSPGQFNYGYTF. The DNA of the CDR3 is TGTGCCAGCAGCCCCGGACAGTTTAACTATGGCTACACCTTC.

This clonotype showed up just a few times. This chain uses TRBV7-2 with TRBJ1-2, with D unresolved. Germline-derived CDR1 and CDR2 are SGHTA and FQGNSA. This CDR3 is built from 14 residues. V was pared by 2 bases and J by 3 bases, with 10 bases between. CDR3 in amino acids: CASSLRGWDYGYTF. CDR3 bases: TGTGCCAGCAGCTTACGAGGCTGGGACTATGGCTACACCTTC.

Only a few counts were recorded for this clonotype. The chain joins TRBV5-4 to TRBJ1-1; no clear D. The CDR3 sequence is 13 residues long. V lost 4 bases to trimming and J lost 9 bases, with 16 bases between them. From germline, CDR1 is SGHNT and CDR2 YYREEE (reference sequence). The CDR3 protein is CASSPDTSKQAFF. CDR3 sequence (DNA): TGTGCCAGCAGCCCCGACACCTCAAAGCAAGCTTTCTTT.

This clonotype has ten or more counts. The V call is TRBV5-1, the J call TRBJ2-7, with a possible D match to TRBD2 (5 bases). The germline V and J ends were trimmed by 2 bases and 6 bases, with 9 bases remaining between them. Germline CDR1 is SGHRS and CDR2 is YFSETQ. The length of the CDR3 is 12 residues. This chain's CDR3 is CASSFASGEQYF. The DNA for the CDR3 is TGCGCCAGCAGCTTCGCGAGCGGCGAGCAGTACTTC.

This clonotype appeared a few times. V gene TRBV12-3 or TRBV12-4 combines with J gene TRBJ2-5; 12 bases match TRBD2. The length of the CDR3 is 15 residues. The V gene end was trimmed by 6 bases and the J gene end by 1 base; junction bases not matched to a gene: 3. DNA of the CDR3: TGTGCCAGCAGGTGGACTAGCGGGGTCCAAGAGACCCAGTACTTC. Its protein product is CASRWTSGVQETQYF.

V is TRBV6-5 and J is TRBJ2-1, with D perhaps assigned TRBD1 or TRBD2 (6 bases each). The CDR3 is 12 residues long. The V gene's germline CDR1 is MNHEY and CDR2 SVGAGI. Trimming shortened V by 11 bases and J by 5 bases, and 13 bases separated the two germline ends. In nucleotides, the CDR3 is TGTGCCGCCTGGGGGGCGGACAATGAGCAGTTCTTC. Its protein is CAAWGADNEQFF.

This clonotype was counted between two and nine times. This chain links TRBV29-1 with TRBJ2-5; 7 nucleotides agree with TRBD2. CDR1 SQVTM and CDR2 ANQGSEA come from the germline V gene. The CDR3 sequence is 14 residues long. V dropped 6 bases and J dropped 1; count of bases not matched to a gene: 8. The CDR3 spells CSVGGGASQETQYF. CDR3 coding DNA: TGCAGCGTGGGGGGGGGTGCGAGCCAAGAGACCCAGTACTTC.

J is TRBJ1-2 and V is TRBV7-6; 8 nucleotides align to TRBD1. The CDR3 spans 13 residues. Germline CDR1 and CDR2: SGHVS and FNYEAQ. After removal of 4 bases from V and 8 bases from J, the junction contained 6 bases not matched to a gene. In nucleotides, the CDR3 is TGTGCCAGCAGCTCGGACAGGGCGGGAGGCTACACCTTC. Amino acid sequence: CASSSDRAGGYTF. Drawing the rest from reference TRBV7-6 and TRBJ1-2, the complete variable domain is GAGVSQSPRYKVTKRGQDVALRCDPISGHVSLYWYRQALGQGPEFLTYFNYEAQQDKSGLPNDRFSAERPEGSISTLTIQRTEQRDSAMYRCASSSDRAGGYTFGSGTRLTVV.